These 5 T cell receptor beta chains share one sample of origin, sequenced in a study of beta chain features in type 1 diabetes. The whole isolated RNA underwent reverse transcription, so sequencing captured expressed TCRB transcripts. Sequenced by immunoSEQ multiplex PCR; TCRdb stores in-frame clones only, minus some. The repertoire holds roughly 250,000 clones, 68% seen once, with 0.053% in the top ten. The source material was naive CD4+ T cells from blood. All receptors derive from a man aged 25-45 years in good health.

The V call is TRBV4-1, the J call TRBJ2-3; D ambiguous. Trimming removed 1 base at V and 7 bases at J, with 6 bases between. CDR1 MGHRA and CDR2 YSYEKL come from the germline V gene. This CDR3 region has 12 residues. CDR3 sequence (DNA): TGCGCCAGCAGCCAAGGGGGAAATACGCAGTATTTT. Its translation is CASSQGGNTQYF.

The chain has TRBV7-2 and TRBJ2-5; tentatively, D is TRBD2 (6 bases). Trimming took off 5 bases at V and 5 bases at J, with 12 bases between the two ends. Germline CDR1 SGHTA, CDR2 FQGNSA. This CDR3 is 13 amino acids long. This CDR3 reads CASSPPAGETQYF. For the CDR3, the DNA is TGTGCCAGCAGCCCCCCAGCGGGTGAGACCCAGTACTTC.

On this clone itself: Sequence at one end of the junction differs from germline and may be a read error. The chain combines TRBV5-4 with TRBJ2-1, with D perhaps matching TRBD2 (6 bases). Looked up from germline, CDR1 is SGHNT and CDR2 is YYREEE (reference sequence). This CDR3 has 14 amino acids. DNA of the CDR3: TGCGCCAGCAGCCAGGAGGGGCCTTACAATGAGCAGTTCTTC. As protein: CASSQEGPYNEQFF.

This sequence joins TRBV29-1 and TRBJ2-1, with D perhaps matching TRBD1 or TRBD2 (5 bases each). The CDR3 covers 13 residues. The germline CDR1 and CDR2 sequences are SQVTM and ANQGSEA. The V end was cut by 1 base, the J end by 8 bases, with 12 bases between. The CDR3 region is CSVEAPGRDEQFF. DNA of the CDR3: TGCAGCGTTGAAGCCCCAGGGAGAGATGAGCAGTTCTTC.

This chain joins TRBV30 and TRBJ2-5; D remains unclear. CDR1 GTSNPN and CDR2 SVGIG come from the germline V gene (reference sequence). V lost 5 bases, J lost 4 bases, and 8 bases lay in between. This CDR3 spans 11 amino acids. CDR3 loop: CAWERLETQYF. The CDR3 region has the DNA TGTGCCTGGGAAAGGCTAGAGACCCAGTACTTC.